The 22 T cell receptor beta chains below all came from one sample that was sequenced in a study of neurological immune-mediated disorders. MiXCR, applied by TCRdb to the 5' RACE reads, yields one record per CDR3 protein. The table records about 71,000 distinct CDR3 sequences, roughly 3.2% of them present only once. The specimen sequenced was PBMCs. The receptors stem from a man between 35 and 55 years old with multiple sclerosis.

This clonotype was found many times. This rearrangement joins TRBV6-5 to TRBJ1-1; no definite D call. The germline V and J ends were trimmed by 0 bases and 7 bases, with 18 bases remaining between them. Germline V CDR1 and CDR2: MNHEY, SVGAGI. The CDR3 is made up of 16 amino acids. CDR3 bases: TGTGCCAGCAGTTACTCGATTCAGTCAGGAAGTAGTGAAGCTTTCTTT. Its translation is CASSYSIQSGSSEAFF.

This clonotype was seen many times. The gene calls are TRBV5-1 and TRBJ2-5; the match to TRBD1 covers 8 bases. V was clipped by 0 bases and J by 2 bases; unmatched bases: 6. Per germline, CDR1 SGHRS and CDR2 YFSETQ. The CDR3 is made up of 16 amino acids. Here the CDR3 DNA reads TGCGCCAGCAGCTTGGGGGCAGGGGGCTTACAAGAGACCCAGTACTTC. Its translation is CASSLGAGGLQETQYF.

This clonotype showed up many times. This rearrangement joins TRBV6-6 to TRBJ2-1, with 10 bases identical to TRBD1. V trimming: 2 bases; J trimming: 8 bases; junction bases outside the gene matches: 9. The CDR3 has 16 amino acids. Germline values: CDR1 MNHNY, CDR2 SVGAGI (reference sequence). The CDR3 bases are TGTGCCAGCAGTTACGGTGCGACAGGGGGCAGGGATGAGCAGTTCTTC. Protein product: CASSYGATGGRDEQFF.

This clonotype was detected many times. This sequence joins TRBV20-1 and TRBJ1-4; weak D call: TRBD1 (6 bases). The germline V gene encodes CDR1 DFQATT and CDR2 SNEGSKA (reference sequence). The CDR3 contains 15 residues. Between the trimmed V and J ends, which lost 6 bases and 5 bases, there was a span of 19 bases. CDR3: CSANPAAGANEKLFF. The CDR3, as DNA: TGCAGTGCCAACCCTGCCGCAGGGGCAAATGAAAAACTGTTTTTT.

In its sample, this clonotype was seen many times. The genes are TRBV20-1 and TRBJ1-5, with a possible D match to TRBD1 (5 bases). CDR1 and CDR2 from the germline V gene are DFQATT and SNEGSKA (reference sequence). This CDR3 is built from 12 residues. Between the trimmed V and J ends, which lost 6 bases and 9 bases, there was a span of 15 bases. Here the CDR3 reads CSAAGFTGPQHF. CDR3 sequence (DNA): TGCAGTGCGGCGGGGTTTACAGGGCCCCAGCATTTT.

The table lists this clonotype with many counts. V usage is TRBV12-3 or TRBV12-4 and J usage is TRBJ1-2, with a possible D match to TRBD1 (6 bases). The germline V and J ends were trimmed by 9 bases and 4 bases, with 18 bases remaining between them. The CDR3 contains 14 residues. The CDR3 region is CASHRTQGGYGYTF. The CDR3 coding sequence is TGTGCCAGTCATAGAACACAGGGAGGCTATGGCTACACCTTC.

This clonotype occurred many times. The V gene is TRBV6-6, the J gene TRBJ2-7; a possible D gene is TRBD1 (6 bases). V lost 6 bases, J lost 2 bases, and 14 bases lay in between. The CDR3 runs 14 residues. Germline CDR1 MNHNY, CDR2 SVGAGI (reference sequence). The CDR3 loop reads CASSPGQGTYEQYF. DNA of the CDR3: TGTGCCAGCAGCCCCGGCCAGGGGACCTACGAGCAGTACTTC.

This clonotype has a count of ten or more. The V call is TRBV5-5, the J call TRBJ2-1; 14 bases are shared with TRBD2. Germline CDR1 and CDR2: SGHKS and YYEKEE (reference sequence). Germline trimming cut 2 bases from V and 4 bases from J; bases unmatched to any gene: 5. The CDR3 is made up of 17 amino acids. For the CDR3, the DNA is TGTGCCAGCAGCTTTCGACTAGCGGGGGGGGGATACAATGAGCAGTTCTTC. Amino acid sequence: CASSFRLAGGGYNEQFF.

This clonotype was found many times. This chain links TRBV30 with TRBJ2-7; a possible D gene is TRBD1 (6 bases). From germline, CDR1 is GTSNPN and CDR2 SVGIG (reference sequence). Trimming stripped 5 bases from V and 5 bases from J, with 16 bases between. The CDR3 is made up of 13 amino acids. The CDR3 sequence is CAWGPGQSHEQYF. CDR3 coding DNA: TGTGCCTGGGGACCAGGACAGAGCCACGAGCAGTACTTC.

This clonotype was detected ten times or more. The chain carries TRBV5-1 and TRBJ1-1; D uncertain. The CDR3 length is 14 residues. The ends were cut back, 2 bases at V and 6 bases at J, with 14 bases in the middle. Germline V gene lookup returns CDR1 SGHRS and CDR2 YFSETQ. Here the CDR3 DNA reads TGCGCCAGCAGCTTTCGGACGGCAGACGCTGAAGCTTTCTTT. Protein sequence: CASSFRTADAEAFF.

This clonotype was observed many times. The chain is built from TRBV20-1 and TRBJ2-1; perhaps TRBD2 as D (5 bases). The CDR3 is 10 amino acids. The germline gives CDR1 DFQATT, CDR2 SNEGSKA (reference sequence). Deletions cut 3 bases from V and 10 bases from J, with 7 bases between. The DNA for the CDR3 is TGCAGTGCTAGCGGGGAGGAGCAGTTCTTC. It yields the protein CSASGEEQFF.

The table lists this clonotype with many counts. V usage is TRBV12-3 or TRBV12-4 and J usage is TRBJ1-2, with a weak D call TRBD1 (6 bases). The CDR3 has 13 amino acids. Trimming removed 7 bases at V and 5 bases at J, with 14 bases between. CDR3 sequence reads: CASIRGGGYGYTF. CDR3 DNA: TGTGCCAGCATCCGAGGAGGGGGGTATGGCTACACCTTC.

This clonotype was seen many times. The chain recombines TRBV5-1 with TRBJ2-3, with 13 bases that match TRBD2. The junction had 9 bases not matched to a gene; V was cut back by 4 bases and J by 4 bases. The germline V gene encodes CDR1 SGHRS and CDR2 YFSETQ. The CDR3 covers 17 residues. The CDR3 here is CASSPGTSGMAADTQYF. CDR3 DNA: TGCGCCAGCAGCCCCGGGACTAGCGGGATGGCCGCAGATACGCAGTATTTT.

This clonotype has ten or more counts. The chain employs TRBV20-1 and TRBJ2-1; unclear D gene. Trimming took off 1 base at V and 5 bases at J, with 9 bases between the two ends. CDR1 and CDR2 (germline): DFQATT, SNEGSKA (reference sequence). The CDR3 totals 13 residues. CDR3 sequence reads: CSARAEPNNEQFF. Here the CDR3 DNA reads TGCAGTGCTAGAGCGGAGCCCAACAATGAGCAGTTCTTC.

This clonotype was recorded at least ten times. The V call is TRBV20-1, the J call TRBJ2-5; 9 bases match TRBD2. Germline-derived CDR1 and CDR2 are DFQATT and SNEGSKA (reference sequence). V lost 0 bases, J lost 8 bases, and 4 bases stayed unmatched. CDR3 length: 13 amino acids. The CDR3 region is CSARDTAGGTQYF. CDR3 coding DNA: TGCAGTGCTAGAGATACAGCGGGGGGAACCCAGTACTTC.

There are many counts of this clonotype. This chain links TRBV15 with TRBJ2-1, with D perhaps TRBD2 (6 bases). The CDR3 sequence is 16 residues long. Germline V gene lookup returns CDR1 LNHNV and CDR2 YYDKDF (reference sequence). The V and J ends lost 2 bases and 3 bases respectively, with 14 bases between them. The DNA for the CDR3 is TGTGCCACCAGCAGACCGGCCTCGACTAGCTACAATGAGCAGTTCTTC. Its translation: CATSRPASTSYNEQFF.

This clonotype was counted at least ten times. V usage is TRBV12-3 or TRBV12-4 and J usage is TRBJ1-3; TRBD1 is a possible D gene (5 bases). The CDR3 totals 18 residues. Trimming cost V 5 bases and J 0 bases, with 20 bases left between them. This CDR3 is CASSPSRGPKSSGNTIYF. CDR3 DNA: TGTGCCAGCAGTCCAAGTAGGGGACCGAAAAGCTCTGGAAACACCATATATTTT.

V is TRBV7-8 and J is TRBJ2-6, with D tentatively TRBD1 (5 bases). This CDR3 is 16 amino acids long. CDR1 and CDR2 from the germline V gene are SGHVS and FQNEAQ. The ends were cut back, 5 bases at V and 0 bases at J, with 11 bases in the middle. CDR3 sequence: CASSLTGISGANVLTF. CDR3 nucleotide sequence: TGTGCCAGCAGCCTTACAGGCATCTCTGGGGCCAACGTCCTGACTTTC.

This clonotype showed up many times. The chain combines TRBV20-1 with TRBJ1-2; 7 bases agree with TRBD1. The CDR3 runs to 12 residues. Germline V gene sequence: CDR1 DFQATT, CDR2 SNEGSKA (reference sequence). Trimming took 4 bases from V and 7 from J; bases not matched to a gene: 6. For the CDR3, the DNA is TGCAGTGCTACCGACGACAGGGTTGGCTACACCTTC. It encodes CSATDDRVGYTF.

The sample holds many counts of this clonotype. The genes are TRBV6-6 and TRBJ2-1; 14 bases align to TRBD2. In germline, CDR1 is MNHNY, CDR2 SVGAGI (reference sequence). The V segment lost 4 bases and the J segment 10 bases; nucleotides outside the gene matches: 9. The CDR3 has 16 residues. The CDR3 DNA sequence: TGTGCCAGCAGTTCCCCTCTGGGACTAGCGGGGGACGAGCAGTTCTTC. Translating it yields CASSSPLGLAGDEQFF.

Ten or more counts support this clonotype. The DNA of the CDR3 is TGCAGTGCTAGCTGGGCGGGAGCAGCCTACAATGAGCAGTTCTTC. Translated: CSASWAGAAYNEQFF. This chain joins TRBV20-1 and TRBJ2-1, with 7 bases lining up with TRBD2. The CDR3 loop spans 15 amino acids. Trimming removed 3 bases from V and 2 bases from J; junction bases left unmatched: 7. Germline V gives CDR1 DFQATT, CDR2 SNEGSKA (reference sequence).

The table lists this clonotype with many counts. The V and J genes are TRBV29-1 and TRBJ2-2, with D hard to call. This CDR3 comprises 13 residues. Trimming stripped 6 bases from V and 5 bases from J, with 13 bases between. Germline-derived CDR1 and CDR2 are SQVTM and ANQGSEA. CDR3 in DNA: TGCAGCGTAAAGGCCCCGACAACCGGGGAGCTGTTTTTT. As protein: CSVKAPTTGELFF.